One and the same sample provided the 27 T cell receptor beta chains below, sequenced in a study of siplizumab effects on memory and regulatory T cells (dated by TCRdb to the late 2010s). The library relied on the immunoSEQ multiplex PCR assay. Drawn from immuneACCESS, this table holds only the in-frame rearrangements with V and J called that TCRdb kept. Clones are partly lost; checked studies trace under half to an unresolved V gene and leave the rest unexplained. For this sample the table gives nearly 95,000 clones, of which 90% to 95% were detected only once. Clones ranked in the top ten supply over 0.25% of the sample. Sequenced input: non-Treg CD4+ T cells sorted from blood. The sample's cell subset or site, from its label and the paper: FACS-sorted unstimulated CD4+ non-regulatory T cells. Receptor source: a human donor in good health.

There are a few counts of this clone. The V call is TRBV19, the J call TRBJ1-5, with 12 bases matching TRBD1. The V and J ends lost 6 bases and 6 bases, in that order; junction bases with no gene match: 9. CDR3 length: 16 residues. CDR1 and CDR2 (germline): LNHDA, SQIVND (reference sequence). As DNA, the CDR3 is TGTGCCAGTAGCATTCCGGGACAGGGGGCGCGTCAGCCCCAGCATTTT. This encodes CASSIPGQGARQPQHF.

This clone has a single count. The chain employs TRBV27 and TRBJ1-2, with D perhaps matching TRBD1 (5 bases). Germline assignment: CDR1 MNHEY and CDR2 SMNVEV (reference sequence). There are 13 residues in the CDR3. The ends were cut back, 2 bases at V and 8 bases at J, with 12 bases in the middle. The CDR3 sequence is CASSLGQGGGYTF. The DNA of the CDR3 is TGTGCCAGCAGTTTAGGCCAGGGAGGGGGCTACACCTTC.

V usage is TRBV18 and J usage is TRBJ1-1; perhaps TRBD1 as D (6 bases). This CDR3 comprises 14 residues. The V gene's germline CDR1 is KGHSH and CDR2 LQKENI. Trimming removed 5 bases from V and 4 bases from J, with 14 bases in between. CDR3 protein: CASSEKQGSTEAFF. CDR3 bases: TGTGCCAGCTCAGAAAAGCAGGGGAGCACTGAAGCTTTCTTT.

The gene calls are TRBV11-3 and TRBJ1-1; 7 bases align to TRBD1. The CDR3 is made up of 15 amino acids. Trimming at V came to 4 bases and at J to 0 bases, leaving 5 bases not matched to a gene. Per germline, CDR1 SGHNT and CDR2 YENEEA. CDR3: CASSSPGTVNTEAFF. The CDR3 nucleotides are TGTGCCAGCAGCTCTCCCGGGACAGTGAACACTGAAGCTTTCTTT.

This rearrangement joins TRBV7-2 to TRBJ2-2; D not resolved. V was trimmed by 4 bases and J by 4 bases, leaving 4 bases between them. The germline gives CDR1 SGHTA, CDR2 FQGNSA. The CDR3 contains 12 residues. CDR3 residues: CASSSPTGELFF. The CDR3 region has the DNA TGTGCCAGCAGCTCCCCCACCGGGGAGCTGTTTTTT.

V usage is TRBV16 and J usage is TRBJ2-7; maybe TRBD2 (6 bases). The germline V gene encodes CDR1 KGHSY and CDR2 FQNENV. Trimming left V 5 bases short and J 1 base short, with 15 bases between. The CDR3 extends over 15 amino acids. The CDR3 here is CASSSGTPPSYEQYF. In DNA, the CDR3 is TGTGCCAGCAGCTCCGGGACTCCACCATCCTACGAGCAGTACTTC.

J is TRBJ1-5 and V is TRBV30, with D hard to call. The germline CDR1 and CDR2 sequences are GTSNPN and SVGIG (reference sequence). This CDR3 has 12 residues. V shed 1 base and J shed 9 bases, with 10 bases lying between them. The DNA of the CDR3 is TGTGCCTGGAGTGCCTGGGTGGGGCCCCAGCATTTT. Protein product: CAWSAWVGPQHF.

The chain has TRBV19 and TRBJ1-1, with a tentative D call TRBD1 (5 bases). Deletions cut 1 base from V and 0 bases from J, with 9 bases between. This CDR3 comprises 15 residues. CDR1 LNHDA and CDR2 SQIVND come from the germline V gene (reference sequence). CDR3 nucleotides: TGTGCCAGTAGTATAGGTGCAGGGTTGAACACTGAAGCTTTCTTT. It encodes CASSIGAGLNTEAFF.

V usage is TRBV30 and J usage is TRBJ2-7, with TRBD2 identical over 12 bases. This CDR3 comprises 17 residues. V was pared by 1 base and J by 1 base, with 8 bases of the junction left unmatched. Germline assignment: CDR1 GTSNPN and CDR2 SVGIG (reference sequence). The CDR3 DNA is TGTGCCTGGAGTGCGGCTAGCGGGAGGGCCAAGTCCTACGAGCAGTACTTC. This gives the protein CAWSAASGRAKSYEQYF.

The DNA for the CDR3 is TGTGCCAGCAGCTTAGAAGGGGCGGGGAACACTGAAGCTTTCTTT. This gives the protein CASSLEGAGNTEAFF. The chain recombines TRBV11-2 with TRBJ1-1; possible D gene TRBD1, 5 bases. The CDR3 is 15 residues long. Germline loops: CDR1 SGHAT, CDR2 FQNNGV. The V end lost 0 bases, the J end lost 1 base, and 9 bases lay between the germline ends.

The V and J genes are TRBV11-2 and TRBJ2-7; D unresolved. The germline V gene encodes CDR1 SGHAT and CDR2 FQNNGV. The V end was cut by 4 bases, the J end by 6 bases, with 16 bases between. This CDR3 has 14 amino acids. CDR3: CASSSGRTSREQYF. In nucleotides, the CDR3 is TGTGCCAGCAGCTCAGGTCGTACCTCCCGCGAGCAGTACTTC. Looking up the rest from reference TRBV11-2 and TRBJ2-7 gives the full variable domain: EAGVAQSPRYKIIEKRQSVAFWCNPISGHATLYWYQQILGQGPKLLIQFQNNGVVDDSQLPKDRFSAERLKGVDSTLKIQPAKLEDSAVYLCASSSGRTSREQYFGPGTRLTVT.

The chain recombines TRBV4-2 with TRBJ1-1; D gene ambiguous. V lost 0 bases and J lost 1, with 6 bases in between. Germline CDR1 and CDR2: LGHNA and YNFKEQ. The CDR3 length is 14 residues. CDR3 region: CASSQDWGNTEAFF. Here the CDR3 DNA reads TGTGCCAGCAGCCAAGATTGGGGGAACACTGAAGCTTTCTTT.

The CDR3: CASNRDGYYTGELFF. The CDR3 coding sequence is TGTGCCAGCAACCGGGACGGTTATTACACCGGGGAGCTGTTTTTT. The V gene is TRBV5-8, the J gene TRBJ2-2; D may correspond to TRBD1 or TRBD2 (5 bases each). Germline CDR1 SGHTS, CDR2 YDEGEE. The CDR3 is made up of 15 amino acids. The germline V and J ends were trimmed by 6 bases and 3 bases, with 15 bases remaining between them.

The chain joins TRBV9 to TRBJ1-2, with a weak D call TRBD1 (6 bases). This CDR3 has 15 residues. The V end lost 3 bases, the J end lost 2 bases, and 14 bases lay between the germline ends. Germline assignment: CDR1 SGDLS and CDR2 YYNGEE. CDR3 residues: CASSASGTINYGYTF. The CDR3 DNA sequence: TGTGCCAGCAGCGCCTCCGGGACAATCAACTATGGCTACACCTTC.

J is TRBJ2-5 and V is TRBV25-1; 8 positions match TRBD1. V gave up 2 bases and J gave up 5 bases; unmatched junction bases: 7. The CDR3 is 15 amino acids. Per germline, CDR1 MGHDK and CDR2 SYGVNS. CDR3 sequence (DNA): TGTGCCAGCAGTGAACCCGGCAGGGGGCTTGAGACCCAGTACTTC. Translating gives CASSEPGRGLETQYF.

The CDR3 DNA follows: TGCAGCGTTGAAGGGAACAGAAAAGAGACCCAGTACTTC. Its translation is CSVEGNRKETQYF. The genes are TRBV29-1 and TRBJ2-5; unclear D gene. The germline V gene has CDR1 SQVTM and CDR2 ANQGSEA. Between the trimmed V and J ends, which lost 1 base and 3 bases, there was a span of 9 bases. CDR3 length: 13 amino acids.

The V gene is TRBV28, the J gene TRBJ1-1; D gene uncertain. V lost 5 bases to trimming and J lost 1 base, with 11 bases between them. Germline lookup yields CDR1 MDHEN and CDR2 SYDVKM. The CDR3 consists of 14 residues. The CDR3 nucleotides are TGTGCCAGCAGTCTTTGGTCGGAGAACACTGAAGCTTTCTTT. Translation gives CASSLWSENTEAFF.

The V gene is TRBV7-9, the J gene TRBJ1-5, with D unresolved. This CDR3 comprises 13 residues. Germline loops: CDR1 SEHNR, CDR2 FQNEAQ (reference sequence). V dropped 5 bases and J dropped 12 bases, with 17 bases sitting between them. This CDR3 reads CASSPPGVVLQHF. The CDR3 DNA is TGTGCCAGCAGCCCTCCGGGCGTAGTGCTCCAGCATTTT.

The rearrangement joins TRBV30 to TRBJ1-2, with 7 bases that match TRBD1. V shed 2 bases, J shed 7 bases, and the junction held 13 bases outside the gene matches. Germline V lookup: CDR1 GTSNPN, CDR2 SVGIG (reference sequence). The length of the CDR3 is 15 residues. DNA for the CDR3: TGTGCCTGGAGTCCCCGACAGGGCCCTCGGTTTGGCTACACCTTC. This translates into CAWSPRQGPRFGYTF. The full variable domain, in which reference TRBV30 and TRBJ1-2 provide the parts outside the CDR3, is SQTIHQWPATLVQPVGSPLSLECTVEGTSNPNLYWYRQAAGRGLQLLFYSVGIGQISSEVPQNLSASRPQDRQFILSSKKLLLSDSGFYLCAWSPRQGPRFGYTFGSGTRLTVV.

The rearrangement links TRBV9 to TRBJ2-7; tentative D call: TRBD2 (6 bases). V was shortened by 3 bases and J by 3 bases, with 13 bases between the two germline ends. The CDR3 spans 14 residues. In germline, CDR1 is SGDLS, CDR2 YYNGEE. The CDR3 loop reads CASSEGRGNYEQYF. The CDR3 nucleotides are TGTGCCAGCAGCGAGGGTCGGGGGAACTACGAGCAGTACTTC.

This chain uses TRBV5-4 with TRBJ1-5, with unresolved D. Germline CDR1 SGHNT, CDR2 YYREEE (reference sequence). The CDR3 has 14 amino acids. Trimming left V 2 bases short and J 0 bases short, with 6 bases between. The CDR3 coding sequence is TGTGCCAGCAGCTTTGGGAATAGCAATCAGCCCCAGCATTTT. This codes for CASSFGNSNQPQHF.

The chain's CDR3 is CASNVASGSYEQFF. The CDR3 DNA follows: TGTGCCAGCAATGTGGCTAGCGGGAGCTATGAGCAGTTCTTC. V gene TRBV2 combines with J gene TRBJ2-1; 10 bases agree with TRBD2. V lost 7 bases to trimming and J lost 8 bases; unmatched junction nucleotides: 8. Per the germline V gene, CDR1 is SNHLY and CDR2 is FYNNEI. The CDR3 has 14 residues.

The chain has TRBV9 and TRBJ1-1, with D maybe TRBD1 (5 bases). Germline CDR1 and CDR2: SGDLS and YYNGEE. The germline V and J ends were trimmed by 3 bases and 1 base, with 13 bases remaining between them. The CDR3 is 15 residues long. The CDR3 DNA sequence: TGTGCCAGCAGCGCTACTGGGACGGGGAACACTGAAGCTTTCTTT. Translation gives CASSATGTGNTEAFF.

Here the CDR3 DNA reads TGTGCCAGCAGCCAACTTGGGACAGCCGAAGGCTACACCTTC. It specifies CASSQLGTAEGYTF. This sequence joins TRBV14 and TRBJ1-2, with 7 bases fitting TRBD1. Unmatched junction bases numbered 8, after V lost 2 bases and J lost 8 bases. CDR3 size: 14 residues. In germline, CDR1 is SGHDN, CDR2 FVKESK.

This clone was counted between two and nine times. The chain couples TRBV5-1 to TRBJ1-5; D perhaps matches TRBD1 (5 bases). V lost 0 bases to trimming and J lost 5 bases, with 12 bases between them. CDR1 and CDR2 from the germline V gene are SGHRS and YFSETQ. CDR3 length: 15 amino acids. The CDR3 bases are TGCGCCAGCAGCTTGGAGCCCGGGGGGGATCAGCCCCAGCATTTT. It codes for CASSLEPGGDQPQHF.

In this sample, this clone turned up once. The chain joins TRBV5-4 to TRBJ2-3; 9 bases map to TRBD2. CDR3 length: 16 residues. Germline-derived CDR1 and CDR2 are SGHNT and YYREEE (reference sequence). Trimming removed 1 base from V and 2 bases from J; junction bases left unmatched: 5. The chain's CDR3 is CASSLHLAGNTDTQYF. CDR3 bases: TGTGCCAGCAGCTTGCACCTAGCGGGGAACACAGATACGCAGTATTTT. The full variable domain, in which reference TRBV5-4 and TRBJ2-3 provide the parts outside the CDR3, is ETGVTQSPTHLIKTRGQQVTLRCSSQSGHNTVSWYQQALGQGPQFIFQYYREEENGRGNFPPRFSGLQFPNYSSELNVNALELDDSALYLCASSLHLAGNTDTQYFGPGTRLTVL.

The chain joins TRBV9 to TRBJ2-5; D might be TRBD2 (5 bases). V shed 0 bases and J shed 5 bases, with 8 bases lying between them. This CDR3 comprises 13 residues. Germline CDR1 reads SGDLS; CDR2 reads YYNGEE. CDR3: CASSVAGKETQYF. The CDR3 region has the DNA TGTGCCAGCAGCGTAGCGGGAAAGGAGACCCAGTACTTC.